These 2 T cell receptor beta chains originate from one sample sequenced in a study of blood T cell repertoires in COVID-19. Measured with immunoSEQ multiplex PCR; TCRdb has only the in-frame clones, and not every one. The table lists approximately 46,000 clones, roughly nine tenths of them singletons, with 6.4% in the top ten. The sample was peripheral blood. The receptors here all came from a man in his 70s with active COVID-19.

The gene calls are TRBV6-6 and TRBJ2-7, with D perhaps TRBD1 (5 bases). This CDR3 comprises 14 residues. Germline CDR1 and CDR2: MNHNY and SVGAGI (reference sequence). V lost 6 bases, J lost 5 bases, and 17 bases lay in between. CDR3 protein: CASRPTSGNHEQYF. In DNA, the CDR3 is TGTGCCAGCAGACCCACCTCAGGGAACCACGAGCAGTACTTC.

This clone was seen once. The rearrangement joins TRBV7-6 to TRBJ1-1; a possible D gene is TRBD1 (5 bases). Germline CDR1 reads SGHVS; CDR2 reads FNYEAQ. V lost 1 base and J lost 1, with 10 bases in between. This CDR3 region has 15 residues. The CDR3 nucleotides read TGTGCCAGCAGCTTAGTGAGCCAGGGGAACACTGAAGCTTTCTTT. This codes for CASSLVSQGNTEAFF.